This T cell receptor beta chain was recovered during a study of identical twins (TCRdb year 2016). For the study in its entirety: To test whether fetal clonotypes persist, this study deep-sequenced TCR alpha and beta repertoires from monozygotic twins, from unrelated adults of various ages, and from cord blood. To rule out contamination, the twin experiments were replicated at different times with different library preparation protocols.

Preparation of the library involved 5' RACE. The reads were generated on an Illumina HiSeq 2000. A universal primer binding site was introduced by template switching, and a unique molecular identifier was present in the final cDNA, enabling accurate counting of TCR cDNA molecules. First-strand cDNA for TCR alpha and beta chains was synthesized from specific primers in the conserved constant-segment region. To control for contamination, every cDNA library was double barcoded, receiving both a SMART-Mk sample barcode and Illumina barcodes. TruSeq adapter sequences and Illumina sample barcodes were added in two successive PCR steps. TCR alpha and beta cDNA libraries were sequenced on the Illumina HiSeq platform with custom primers. The published analysis was carried out like this. MiGEC processed the raw reads to extract unique molecular identifiers, while MiXCR was used to determine the CDR3 positions. Recombination models were inferred per individual with the repgenHMM and IGoR tools using an EM algorithm. Shared clonotypes were analyzed with the tcR package in R, and sharing was normalized by the product of cloneset sizes. To study raw recombination without the effects of thymic and clonal selection, out-of-frame nonproductive sequences were analyzed. TCRdb redid the processing of the public reads, applying fastp at Q25 and MiXCR, and retained in-frame beta chains. Rows are unified per CDR3 protein, each entry keeping the most common DNA and genes. The V and J calls reflect TCRdb's pipeline rather than the authors' work. In all, the sample holds a few hundred thousand distinct CDR3 sequences, and approximately 13% of those were seen once. 7.2% of the sample comes from the top ten.

Only healthy Caucasian donors were included. The twin cohort consisted of three pairs of female monozygotic twins, all aged roughly 18 to 30 years. CD4+ and CD8+ T cell populations were isolated with positive isolation kits from Invitrogen. This clonotype was seen only a few times. It has no known antigen specificity. No per-base quality is available; no much larger clone lies one base away. Results the study describes overall, beyond this receptor: A weaker excess of twin sharing was found in beta out-of-frame sequences because the signal-to-noise ratio was lowered by fewer shared sequences. Compared with coincidental sharing between unrelated individuals, out-of-frame TCR alpha sequences shared between twins had an excess of sequences with low generation probability. Because the same donors could not be followed over many years, the conclusions depended on cross-sectional statistical analysis. Abundant cord blood beta clonotypes carried fewer insertions; young adult naive repertoires showed a weaker similar trend, while memory repertoires showed none. Recombination models systematically underestimated out-of-frame TCR alpha sharing in monozygotic twins but agreed with sharing between unrelated individuals. Zero-insertion analyses could be partly confounded by invariant T cells such as MAIT and iNKT, though diverse VJ usage argued against such confounding for most clonotypes.

The same specimen was also included in a second study, on yellow fever vaccine responses in identical twins. Taken from the second paper: The authors reported that the T cell response to vaccination in identical twins appeared partly convergent and partly personalized. In the study, vaccine-responding T cell clones were precisely tracked in identical twins.

Sequencing was performed on CD8+ T cells sorted from blood. This receptor was taken from a woman aged 18-30 years in good health.

The CDR3 has the sequence CASSPGGQGSYEQYV. The nucleotides read TGTGCCAGCAGTCCCGGGGGACAGGGATCCTACGAGCAGTACGTC. The chain is assembled from TRBV27 and TRBJ2-7, with 9 bases matching TRBD1. CDR1 and CDR2 are read off the germline V gene (reference sequence) as MNHEY and SMNVEV. The CDR3 runs 15 residues from the cysteine to the valine. The retained sequence is limited to the CDR3, 45 bases, with the frame set at the first base. V trim: 5 bases; J trim: 1 base; unmatched bases: 6.